This is a list of T cell receptor beta chains from one sample in a study of identical twins. TCRdb analysed the 5' RACE reads with MiXCR anew, one entry per CDR3 protein. The table has 350,000 to 600,000 distinct CDR3 sequences, 13% to 15% seen once. The sample also formed part of further work on yellow fever vaccine responses in identical twins.

Sequencing was performed on CD4+ T cells sorted from blood. The receptors stem from a woman aged 18-29 years in good health. Both conserved end residues are part of each CDR3. The D gene is left open where the match is weak. Size is stated for part of the rows, as once, few or many counts, or as a class when the clone is expanded.

v_gene	d_gene	j_gene	abundance	CDR3aa	CDR3nt
TRBV5-6	-	TRBJ2-1	many	CASSLVVGNEQFF	TGTGCCAGCAGCTTGGTCGTTGGTAATGAGCAGTTCTTC
TRBV19	-	TRBJ2-1	-	CVSSIGTQGPYNEQFF	TGTGTCAGTAGTATAGGGACCCAAGGCCCCTACAATGAGCAGTTCTTC
TRBV25-1	TRBD2	TRBJ2-7	few	CASRSGLVYEQYF	TGTGCCAGCAGATCGGGACTAGTTTACGAGCAGTACTTC
TRBV28	TRBD2	TRBJ2-4	few	CASSPILAGGFIAKNIQYF	TGTGCCAGCAGTCCCATCCTAGCGGGGGGTTTCATAGCCAAAAACATTCAGTACTTC
TRBV28	TRBD1	TRBJ2-5	few	CASSLPRDRLQETQYF	TGTGCCAGCAGTCTACCCCGGGACAGGCTCCAAGAGACCCAGTACTTC
TRBV5-1	-	TRBJ1-1	few	CASSLDAVNTEAFF	TGCGCCAGCAGCTTGGATGCAGTGAACACTGAAGCTTTCTTT
TRBV6-2/TRBV6-3	-	TRBJ2-7	-	CASSYSSQGTYEQYF	TGTGCCAGCAGTTACTCGAGTCAGGGGACCTACGAGCAGTACTTC
TRBV29-1	-	TRBJ2-1	many	CSVEALARSYNEQFF	TGCAGCGTTGAAGCTCTAGCGAGGTCCTACAATGAGCAGTTCTTC
TRBV28	TRBD2	TRBJ2-3	few	CASSPARGGTDTQYF	TGTGCCAGCAGCCCCGCTCGGGGGGGGACAGATACGCAGTATTTT
TRBV10-3	-	TRBJ2-2	few	CAISDSVLNTGELFF	TGTGCCATCAGTGATTCGGTATTGAACACCGGGGAGCTGTTTTTT
TRBV29-1	-	TRBJ2-5	few	CSVERNGVGTQYF	TGCAGCGTTGAACGTAACGGGGTCGGGACCCAGTACTTC
TRBV7-2	TRBD1	TRBJ1-1	few	CASSTRQGTTEAFF	TGTGCCAGCAGCACCCGACAGGGGACCACTGAAGCTTTCTTT
TRBV20-1	-	TRBJ2-7	few	CSASDTYSYEQYF	TGCAGTGCTAGCGACACCTACTCCTACGAGCAGTACTTC
TRBV12-5	TRBD1	TRBJ2-1	few	CASGLGQGSNEQFF	TGTGCTAGTGGTTTGGGACAGGGAAGTAATGAGCAGTTCTTC
TRBV10-3	-	TRBJ2-7	few	CAISEVRDYEQYF	TGTGCCATCAGTGAGGTCCGGGACTACGAGCAGTACTTC
TRBV10-3	-	TRBJ2-3	-	CAISESGVSDTQYF	TGTGCCATCAGTGAATCGGGAGTATCAGATACGCAGTATTTT
TRBV4-3	-	TRBJ2-3	few	CASSQGIGGSTDTQYF	TGCGCCAGCAGCCAAGGGATAGGGGGAAGCACAGATACGCAGTATTTT
TRBV21-1	-	TRBJ2-1	-	CASSKRSGSYNEQFF	TGTGCCAGCAGCAAAAGGAGCGGCTCCTACAATGAGCAGTTCTTC
TRBV29-1	TRBD1	TRBJ2-7	few	CSVPGQASYEQYF	TGCAGCGTTCCGGGACAGGCCTCCTACGAGCAGTACTTC
TRBV29-1	-	TRBJ2-2	many	CSAIGTVYTGELFF	TGCAGCGCCATCGGGACGGTATACACCGGGGAGCTGTTTTTT
TRBV7-9	TRBD2	TRBJ2-3	few	CASSSRGGAPDTQYF	TGTGCCAGCAGCTCCCGCGGGGGGGCTCCAGATACGCAGTATTTT
TRBV10-2	-	TRBJ2-3	-	CASSEPQRATDTQYF	TGCGCCAGCAGTGAGCCCCAGCGGGCCACAGATACGCAGTATTTT
TRBV6-2/TRBV6-3	-	TRBJ2-7	-	CASSYSRFSYEQYF	TGTGCCAGCAGTTACTCGAGGTTCTCCTACGAGCAGTACTTC
TRBV5-1	-	TRBJ2-1	many	CASSLDGGAYNEQFF	TGCGCCAGCAGCTTGGACGGGGGCGCCTACAATGAGCAGTTCTTC
TRBV29-1	TRBD2	TRBJ2-1	many	CSVVAGGKGGEQFF	TGCAGCGTTGTAGCGGGGGGTAAAGGAGGTGAGCAGTTCTTC
TRBV28	-	TRBJ2-7	-	CASSGDIKYEQYF	TGTGCCAGCAGCGGGGACATAAAGTACGAGCAGTACTTC
TRBV10-3	TRBD1	TRBJ2-1	few	CAIKQDRNLGNEQFF	TGTGCCATCAAACAGGACAGGAACCTAGGTAATGAGCAGTTCTTC
TRBV6-2/TRBV6-3	-	TRBJ1-2	-	CASSSSFPLYGYTF	TGTGCCAGCAGTTCCTCTTTTCCCCTCTATGGCTACACCTTC